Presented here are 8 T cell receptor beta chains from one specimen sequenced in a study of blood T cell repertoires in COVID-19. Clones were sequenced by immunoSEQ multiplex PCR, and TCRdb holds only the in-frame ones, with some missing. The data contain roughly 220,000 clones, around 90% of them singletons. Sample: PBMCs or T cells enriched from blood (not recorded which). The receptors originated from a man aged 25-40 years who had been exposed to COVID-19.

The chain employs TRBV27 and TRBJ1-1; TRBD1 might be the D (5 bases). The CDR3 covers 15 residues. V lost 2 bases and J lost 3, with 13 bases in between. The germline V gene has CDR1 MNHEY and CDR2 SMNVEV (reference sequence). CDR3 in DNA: TGTGCCAGCAGTTTAAGGTTCGGGGGAGACACTGAAGCTTTCTTT. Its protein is CASSLRFGGDTEAFF.

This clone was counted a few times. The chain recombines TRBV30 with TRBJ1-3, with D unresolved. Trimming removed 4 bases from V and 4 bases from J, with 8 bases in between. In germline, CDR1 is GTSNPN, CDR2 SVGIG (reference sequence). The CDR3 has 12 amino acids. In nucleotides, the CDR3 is TGTGCCTGGAAGAGCCCGGGAAACACCATATATTTT. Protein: CAWKSPGNTIYF. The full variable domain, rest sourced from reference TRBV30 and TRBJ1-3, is SQTIHQWPATLVQPVGSPLSLECTVEGTSNPNLYWYRQAAGRGLQLLFYSVGIGQISSEVPQNLSASRPQDRQFILSSKKLLLSDSGFYLCAWKSPGNTIYFGEGSWLTVV.

CDR3 amino acids: CASSQIRQVNQPQHF. DNA for the CDR3: TGCGCCAGCAGCCAGATTCGACAGGTCAATCAGCCCCAGCATTTT. This chain joins TRBV4-3 and TRBJ1-5, with D maybe TRBD1 (6 bases). CDR3 size: 15 residues. Germline CDR1 reads LGHNA; CDR2 reads YSLEER. Deletions cut 3 bases from V and 3 bases from J, with 12 bases between.

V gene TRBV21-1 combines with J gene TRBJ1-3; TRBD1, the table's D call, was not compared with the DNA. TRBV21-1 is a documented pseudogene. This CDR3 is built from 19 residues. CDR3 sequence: CASSIQRPTGQGAGNTIYF. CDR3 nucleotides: TGTGCCAGCAGCATTCAACGACCCACCGGACAGGGGGCTGGAAACACCATATATTTT.

The CDR3, as DNA: TGCAGCGTTGGGCGGGGGATCGGCACTGAAGCTTTCTTT. It is translated as CSVGRGIGTEAFF. The gene calls are TRBV29-1 and TRBJ1-1, with TRBD1 as a possible D gene (5 bases). From germline, CDR1 is SQVTM and CDR2 ANQGSEA. V gave up 4 bases and J gave up 4 bases, with 13 bases separating them. This CDR3 contains 13 residues.

Here the CDR3 DNA reads TGTGCCACCAGCAGAGATCTGGAGGGGCCGGGCACCTTC. It specifies CATSRDLEGPGTF. The chain employs TRBV15 and TRBJ1-2, with a weak D call TRBD1 (5 bases). Trimming took 0 bases from V and 13 from J, leaving 15 bases between them. CDR3 length equals 13 residues. CDR1 is LNHNV and CDR2 is YYDKDF in the germline V gene (reference sequence). The entire variable domain, with the rest obtained from reference TRBV15 and TRBJ1-2, is as follows: DAMVIQNPRYQVTQFGKPVTLSCSQTLNHNVMYWYQQKSSQAPKLLFHYYDKDFNNEADTPDNFQSRRPNTSFCFLDIRSPGLGDTAMYLCATSRDLEGPGTFGSGTRLTVV.

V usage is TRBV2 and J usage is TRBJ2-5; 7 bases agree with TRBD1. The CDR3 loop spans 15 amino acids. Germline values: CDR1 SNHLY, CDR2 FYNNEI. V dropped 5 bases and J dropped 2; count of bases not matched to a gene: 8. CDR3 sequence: CASSLGQLGQETQYF. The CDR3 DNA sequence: TGTGCCAGCAGTCTGGGACAGCTGGGGCAAGAGACCCAGTACTTC.

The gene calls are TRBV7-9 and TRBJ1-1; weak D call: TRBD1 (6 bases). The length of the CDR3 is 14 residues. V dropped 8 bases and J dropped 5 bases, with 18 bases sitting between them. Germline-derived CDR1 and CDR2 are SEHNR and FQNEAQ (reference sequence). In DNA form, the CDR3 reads TGTGCCAGCCGGGAGGACAGTTTGGGGACTGAAGCTTTCTTT. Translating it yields CASREDSLGTEAFF.